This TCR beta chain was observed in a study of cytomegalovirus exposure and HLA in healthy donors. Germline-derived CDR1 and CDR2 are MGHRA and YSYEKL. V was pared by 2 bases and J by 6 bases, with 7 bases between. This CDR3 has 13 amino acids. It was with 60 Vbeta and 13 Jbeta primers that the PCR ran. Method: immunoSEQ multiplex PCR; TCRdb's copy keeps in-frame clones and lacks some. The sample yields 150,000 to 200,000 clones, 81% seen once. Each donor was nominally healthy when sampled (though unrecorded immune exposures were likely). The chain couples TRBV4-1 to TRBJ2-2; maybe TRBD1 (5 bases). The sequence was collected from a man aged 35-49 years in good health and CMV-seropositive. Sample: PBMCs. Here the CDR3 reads CASSQLGAGELFF. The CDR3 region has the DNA TGCGCCAGCAGCCAACTAGGGGCCGGGGAGCTGTTTTTT.